This T cell receptor (beta chain) was identified in a study of Ad26.COV2.S vaccination and SARS-CoV-2 variants. Study-level background: Donor was assigned to the Ad26.COV2.S arm of trial COV1001. Administration of Ad26.COV2.S was intramuscular, either once or twice 56 days apart. Whole-study results and caveats: Reportedly, after vaccination the spike-specific CD8+ and CD4+ T cell responses displayed substantial breadth.

Concerning this clone: Its antigen is unidentified.

Regarding treatment: about 20 received Ad26.COV2.S at low or high dose, single or two shots; about 5 received placebo; per-sample allocation not given. After the first vaccine or placebo injection, samples were drawn on day 63. Sequencing was performed with immunoSEQ multiplex PCR; in TCRdb, only in-frame clones are kept and a portion is missing. The sample includes roughly 700,000 clones, 70% to 90% of them seen just once. The ends were cut back, 5 bases at V and 4 bases at J, with 11 bases in the middle. CDR3 length: 13 amino acids. This receptor was obtained from a person aged 18-65 years who received the Ad26.COV2.S COVID-19 vaccine or a placebo. Specimen: peripheral blood, collected in a trial of Ad26.COV2.S vaccine versus placebo. The chain employs TRBV12-3 or TRBV12-4 and TRBJ1-2; the D is unclear. CDR3 bases: TGTGCCAGCAGTCCCGGCACGCCCTATGGCTACACCTTC. It specifies CASSPGTPYGYTF.